Below, 3 T cell receptor beta chains from the same sample are listed, as sequenced in a study of T cells in Graves' hyperthyroidism and ophthalmopathy. RNA transcripts provided the source from which TCR beta CDR3 regions were amplified. Primed by the HTBI set, a first-round RT-PCR was run on the TCR CDR3. Each CDR3 protein gets one entry after TCRdb re-called the multiplex PCR reads with MiXCR. The sample yields roughly 600,000 distinct CDR3 sequences, about 14% seen once. Input material: blood. Source of these receptors: a woman between 50 and 59 years old with Graves' ophthalmopathy.

This clonotype occurred a few times. The chain combines TRBV6-1 with TRBJ2-4; TRBD2 matches at 9 bases. Germline trimming cut 4 bases from V and 3 bases from J; bases unmatched to any gene: 13. The CDR3 consists of 18 residues. CDR1 MNHNS and CDR2 SASEGT come from the germline V gene. The CDR3 DNA is TGTGCCAGCAGTGGCAGGGGCGGGGGGGATAGTAGCAAAAACATTCAGTACTTC. Amino acids: CASSGRGGGDSSKNIQYF.

This clonotype was seen a few times. The chain has TRBV27 and TRBJ1-5; no clear D gene. The germline V gene has CDR1 MNHEY and CDR2 SMNVEV (reference sequence). Trimming shortened V by 2 bases and J by 1 base, and 6 bases separated the two germline ends. This CDR3 comprises 14 residues. CDR3 in DNA: TGTGCCAGCAGTTTAAGGTTCAGCAATCAGCCCCAGCATTTT. Protein product: CASSLRFSNQPQHF.

Many counts were recorded for this clonotype. The rearrangement links TRBV7-9 to TRBJ2-5; 10 positions match TRBD2. V trimming: 7 bases; J trimming: 5 bases; junction bases outside the gene matches: 10. Germline values: CDR1 SEHNR, CDR2 FQNEAQ (reference sequence). This CDR3 comprises 15 residues. The CDR3 reads CASNPSGRSEETQYF. In DNA, the CDR3 is TGTGCCAGCAACCCTAGCGGGAGAAGTGAGGAGACCCAGTACTTC.